This TCR beta chain was retrieved from a study of T cells in Graves' hyperthyroidism and ophthalmopathy. Researchers amplified the TCR beta CDR3 regions from RNA transcripts. During a first-round RT-PCR of the TCR CDR3, the HTBI primer set was used. TCRdb redid the calling of the multiplex PCR reads with MiXCR, one entry per CDR3 protein. Found here are some 720,000 distinct CDR3 sequences, over 15% of them singletons; the top ten hold approximately 8%. V was clipped by 4 bases and J by 9 bases, with 20 bases between them. CDR1 and CDR2 from the germline V gene are SGHTS and YDEGEE. This CDR3 contains 15 residues.

The sequenced sample was blood. This TCR was recovered from a man between 18 and 35 years old with Graves' hyperthyroidism. This chain links TRBV5-8 with TRBJ1-5, with D unresolved. The CDR3 coding sequence is TGTGCCAGCAGCGCCGACAAGTTTAGACACTGGCCCCAGCATTTT. Protein sequence: CASSADKFRHWPQHF.